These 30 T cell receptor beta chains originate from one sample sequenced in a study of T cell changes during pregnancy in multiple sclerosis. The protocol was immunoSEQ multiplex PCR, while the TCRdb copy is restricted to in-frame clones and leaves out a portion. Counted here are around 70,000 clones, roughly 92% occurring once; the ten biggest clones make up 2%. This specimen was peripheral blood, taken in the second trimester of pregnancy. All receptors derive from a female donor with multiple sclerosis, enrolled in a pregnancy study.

The CDR3 nucleotides are TGTGCCAGCAGCCTTCTGAGCGGTGAGCAGTTCTTC. It codes for CASSLLSGEQFF. This rearrangement joins TRBV7-9 to TRBJ2-1; perhaps TRBD2 as D (5 bases). From germline, CDR1 is SEHNR and CDR2 FQNEAQ (reference sequence). The CDR3 is 12 residues long. V lost 5 bases to trimming and J lost 9 bases, with 11 bases between them.

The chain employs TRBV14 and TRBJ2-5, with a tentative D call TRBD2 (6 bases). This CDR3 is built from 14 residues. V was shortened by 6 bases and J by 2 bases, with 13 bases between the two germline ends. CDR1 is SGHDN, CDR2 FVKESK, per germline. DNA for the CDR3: TGTGCCAGCAGTCGACCGGGACTTCAAGAGACCCAGTACTTC. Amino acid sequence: CASSRPGLQETQYF. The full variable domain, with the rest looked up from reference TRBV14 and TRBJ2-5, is EAGVTQFPSHSVIEKGQTVTLRCDPISGHDNLYWYRRVMGKEIKFLLHFVKESKQDESGMPNNRFLAERTGGTYSTLKVQPAELEDSGVYFCASSRPGLQETQYFGPGTRLLVL.

CDR3 sequence: CASREWAGLSQPQHF. CDR3 DNA sequence: TGTGCCAGCAGGGAATGGGCAGGGCTTAGTCAGCCCCAGCATTTT. The chain combines TRBV6-1 with TRBJ1-5, with D tentatively TRBD1 (5 bases). Trimming removed 6 bases from V and 6 bases from J, with 18 bases in between. Germline V lookup: CDR1 MNHNS, CDR2 SASEGT. The CDR3 spans 15 residues.

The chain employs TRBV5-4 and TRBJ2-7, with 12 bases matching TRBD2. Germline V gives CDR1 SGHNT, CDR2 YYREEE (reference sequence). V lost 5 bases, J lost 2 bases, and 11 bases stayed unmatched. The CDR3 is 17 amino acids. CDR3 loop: CASSPTRTSGTPYEQYF. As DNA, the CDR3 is TGTGCCAGCAGTCCGACGAGGACTAGCGGGACCCCCTACGAGCAGTACTTC. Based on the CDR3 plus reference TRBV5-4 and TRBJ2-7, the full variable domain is ETGVTQSPTHLIKTRGQQVTLRCSSQSGHNTVSWYQQALGQGPQFIFQYYREEENGRGNFPPRFSGLQFPNYSSELNVNALELDDSALYLCASSPTRTSGTPYEQYFGPGTRLTVT.

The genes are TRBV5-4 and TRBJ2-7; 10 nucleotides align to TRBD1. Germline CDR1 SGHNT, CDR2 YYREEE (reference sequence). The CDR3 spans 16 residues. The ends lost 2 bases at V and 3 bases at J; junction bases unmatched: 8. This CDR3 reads CASSLPGTGALYEQYF. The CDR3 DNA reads TGTGCCAGCAGCTTACCCGGGACAGGGGCCCTCTACGAGCAGTACTTC.

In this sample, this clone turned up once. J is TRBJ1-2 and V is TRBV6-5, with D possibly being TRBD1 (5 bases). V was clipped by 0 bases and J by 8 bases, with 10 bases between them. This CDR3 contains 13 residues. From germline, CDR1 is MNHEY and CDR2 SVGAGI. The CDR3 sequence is CASSYSRGRGYTF. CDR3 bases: TGTGCCAGCAGTTACTCCCGGGGGAGAGGCTACACCTTC.

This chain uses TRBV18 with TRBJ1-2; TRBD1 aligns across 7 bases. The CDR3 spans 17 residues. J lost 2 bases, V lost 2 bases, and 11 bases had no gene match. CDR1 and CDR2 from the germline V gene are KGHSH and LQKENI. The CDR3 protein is CASSPNAYRGSNYGYTF. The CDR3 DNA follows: TGTGCCAGCTCACCAAACGCCTACAGGGGATCCAACTATGGCTACACCTTC.

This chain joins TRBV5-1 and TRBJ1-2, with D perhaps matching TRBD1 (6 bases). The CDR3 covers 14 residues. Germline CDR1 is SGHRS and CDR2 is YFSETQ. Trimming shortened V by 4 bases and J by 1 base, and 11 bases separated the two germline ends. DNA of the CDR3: TGCGCCAGCAGCCCAAACAGGGATAACTATGGCTACACCTTC. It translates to CASSPNRDNYGYTF.

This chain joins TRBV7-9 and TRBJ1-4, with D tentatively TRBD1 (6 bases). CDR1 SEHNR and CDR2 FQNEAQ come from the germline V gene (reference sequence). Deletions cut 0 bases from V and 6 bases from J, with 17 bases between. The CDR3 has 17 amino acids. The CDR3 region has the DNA TGTGCCAGCAGCTTAGCGGGTGGCAGGGGATTCCATGAAAAACTGTTTTTT. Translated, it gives CASSLAGGRGFHEKLFF. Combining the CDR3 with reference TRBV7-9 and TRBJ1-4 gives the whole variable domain DTGVSQNPRHKITKRGQNVTFRCDPISEHNRLYWYRQTLGQGPEFLTYFQNEAQLEKSRLLSDRFSAERPKGSFSTLEIQRTEQGDSAMYLCASSLAGGRGFHEKLFFGSGTQLSVL.

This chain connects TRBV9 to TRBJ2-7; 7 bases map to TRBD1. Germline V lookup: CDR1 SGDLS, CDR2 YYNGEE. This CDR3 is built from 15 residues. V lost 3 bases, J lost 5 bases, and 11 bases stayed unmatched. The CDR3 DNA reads TGTGCCAGCAGCGCCGCCACAGGGGAGCTCAACGAGCAGTACTTC. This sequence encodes CASSAATGELNEQYF.

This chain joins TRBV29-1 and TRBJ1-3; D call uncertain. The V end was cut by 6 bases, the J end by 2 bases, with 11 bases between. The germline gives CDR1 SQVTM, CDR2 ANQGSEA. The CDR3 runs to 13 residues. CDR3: CSVGDPAGNTIYF. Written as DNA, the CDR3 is TGCAGCGTCGGAGACCCGGCTGGAAACACCATATATTTT.

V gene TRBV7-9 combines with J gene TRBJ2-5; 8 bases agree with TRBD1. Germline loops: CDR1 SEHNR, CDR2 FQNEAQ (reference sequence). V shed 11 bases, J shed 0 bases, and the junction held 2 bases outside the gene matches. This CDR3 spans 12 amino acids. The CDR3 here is CAGGQDQETQYF. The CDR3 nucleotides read TGTGCCGGGGGACAGGACCAAGAGACCCAGTACTTC.

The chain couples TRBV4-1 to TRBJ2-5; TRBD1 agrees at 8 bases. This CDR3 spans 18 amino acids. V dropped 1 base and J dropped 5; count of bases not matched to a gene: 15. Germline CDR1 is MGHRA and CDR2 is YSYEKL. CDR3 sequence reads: CASSQGRGRIRSQETQYF. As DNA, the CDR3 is TGCGCCAGCAGCCAAGGCAGGGGGCGAATACGGAGCCAGGAGACCCAGTACTTC.

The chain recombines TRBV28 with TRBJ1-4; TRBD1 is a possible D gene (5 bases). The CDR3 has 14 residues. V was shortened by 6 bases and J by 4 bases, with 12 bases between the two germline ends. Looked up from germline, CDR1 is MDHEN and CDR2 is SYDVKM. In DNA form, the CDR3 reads TGTGCCAGCAGCGTCGGGGGACGTAATGAAAAACTGTTTTTT. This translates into CASSVGGRNEKLFF.

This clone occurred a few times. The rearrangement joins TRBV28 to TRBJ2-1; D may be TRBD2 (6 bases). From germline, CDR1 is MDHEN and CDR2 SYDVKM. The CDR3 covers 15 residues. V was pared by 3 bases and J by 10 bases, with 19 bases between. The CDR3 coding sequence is TGTGCCAGCAGTTTGGGCGGGATCAGAGGATGGGAGCAGTTCTTC. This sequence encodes CASSLGGIRGWEQFF.

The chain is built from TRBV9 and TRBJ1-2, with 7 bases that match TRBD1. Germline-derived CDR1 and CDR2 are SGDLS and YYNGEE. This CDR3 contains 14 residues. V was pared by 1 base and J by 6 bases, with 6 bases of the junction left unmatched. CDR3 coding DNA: TGTGCCAGCAGCGTACAGGGGGGCAGGGATGGCTACACCTTC. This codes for CASSVQGGRDGYTF.

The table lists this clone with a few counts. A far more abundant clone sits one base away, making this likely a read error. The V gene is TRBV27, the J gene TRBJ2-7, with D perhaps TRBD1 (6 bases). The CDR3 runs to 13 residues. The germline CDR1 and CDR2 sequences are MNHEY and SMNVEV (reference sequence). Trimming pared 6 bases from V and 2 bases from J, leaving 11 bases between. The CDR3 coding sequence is TGTGCCAGCAGCCTTGGACAGACCTACGAGCAGTACTTC. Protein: CASSLGQTYEQYF.

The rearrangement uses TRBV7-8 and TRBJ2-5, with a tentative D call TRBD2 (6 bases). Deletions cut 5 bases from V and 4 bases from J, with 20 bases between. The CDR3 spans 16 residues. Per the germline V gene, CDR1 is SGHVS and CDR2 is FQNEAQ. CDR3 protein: CASSPTSGGGIETQYF. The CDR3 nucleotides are TGTGCCAGCAGCCCCACCTCCGGGGGTGGGATAGAGACCCAGTACTTC.

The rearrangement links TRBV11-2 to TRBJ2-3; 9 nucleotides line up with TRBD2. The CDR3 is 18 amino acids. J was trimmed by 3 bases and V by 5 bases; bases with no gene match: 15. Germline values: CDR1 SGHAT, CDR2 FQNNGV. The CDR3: CASSPSGGSSGATDTQYF. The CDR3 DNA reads TGTGCCAGCAGCCCCAGCGGGGGATCTAGCGGGGCGACAGATACGCAGTATTTT.

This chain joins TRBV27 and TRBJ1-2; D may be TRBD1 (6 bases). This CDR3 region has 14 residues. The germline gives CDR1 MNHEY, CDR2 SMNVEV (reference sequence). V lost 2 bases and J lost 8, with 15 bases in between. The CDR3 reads CASSLSRGAGGYTF. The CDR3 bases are TGTGCCAGCAGTTTAAGCAGGGGAGCGGGAGGCTACACCTTC.

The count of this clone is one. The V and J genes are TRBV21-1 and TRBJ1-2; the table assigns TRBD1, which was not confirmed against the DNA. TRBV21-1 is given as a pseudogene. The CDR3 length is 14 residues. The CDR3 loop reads CASSSPGTGDGYTF. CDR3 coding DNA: TGTGCCAGCAGCTCTCCCGGGACAGGGGATGGCTACACCTTC.

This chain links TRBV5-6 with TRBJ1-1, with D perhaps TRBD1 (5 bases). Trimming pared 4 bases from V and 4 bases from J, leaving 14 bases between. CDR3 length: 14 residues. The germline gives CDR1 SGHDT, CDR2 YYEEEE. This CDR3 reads CASSGRVVTTEAFF. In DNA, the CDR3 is TGTGCCAGCAGCGGCAGGGTGGTGACCACTGAAGCTTTCTTT.

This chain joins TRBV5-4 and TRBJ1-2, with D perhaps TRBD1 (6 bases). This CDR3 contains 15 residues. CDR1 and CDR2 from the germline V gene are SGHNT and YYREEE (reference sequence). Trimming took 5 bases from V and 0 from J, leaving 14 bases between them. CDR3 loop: CASRKGTTTNYGYTF. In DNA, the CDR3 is TGTGCCAGCAGGAAGGGGACAACAACTAACTATGGCTACACCTTC.

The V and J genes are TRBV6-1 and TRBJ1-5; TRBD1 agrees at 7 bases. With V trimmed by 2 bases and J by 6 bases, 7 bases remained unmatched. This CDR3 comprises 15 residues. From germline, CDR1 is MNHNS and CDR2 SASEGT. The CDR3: CASSETGVGGQPQHF. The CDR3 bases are TGTGCCAGCAGTGAAACAGGGGTAGGGGGTCAGCCCCAGCATTTT.

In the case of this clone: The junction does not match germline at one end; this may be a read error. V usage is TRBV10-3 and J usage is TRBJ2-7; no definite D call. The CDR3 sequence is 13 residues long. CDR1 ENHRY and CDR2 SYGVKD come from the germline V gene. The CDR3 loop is CASSTRTAYEQYF. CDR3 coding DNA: TGTGCCAGCAGTACCCGAACAGCCTACGAGCAGTACTTC.

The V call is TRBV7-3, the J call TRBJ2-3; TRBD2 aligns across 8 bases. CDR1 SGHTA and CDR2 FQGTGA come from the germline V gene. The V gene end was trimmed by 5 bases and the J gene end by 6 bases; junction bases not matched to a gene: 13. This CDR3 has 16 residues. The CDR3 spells CASSPQGRGAADTQYF. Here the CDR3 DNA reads TGTGCCAGCAGCCCCCAGGGGCGGGGGGCCGCCGATACGCAGTATTTT.

CDR3 DNA: TGTGCCAGCAGCCTAAAGGTTCGTGGGACAGCGAACACCGGGGAGCTGTTTTTT. Protein: CASSLKVRGTANTGELFF. This rearrangement joins TRBV7-8 to TRBJ2-2, with TRBD1 matching over 7 bases. CDR1 and CDR2 from the germline V gene are SGHVS and FQNEAQ. V trimming: 5 bases; J trimming: 0 bases; junction bases outside the gene matches: 12. The CDR3 length is 18 residues.

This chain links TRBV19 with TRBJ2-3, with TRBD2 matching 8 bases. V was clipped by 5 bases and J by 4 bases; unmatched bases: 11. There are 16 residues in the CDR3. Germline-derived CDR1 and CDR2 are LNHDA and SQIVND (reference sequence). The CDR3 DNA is TGTGCCAGTAGTCCTCGGGCGGGAGGTAATCCAGATACGCAGTATTTT. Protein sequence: CASSPRAGGNPDTQYF. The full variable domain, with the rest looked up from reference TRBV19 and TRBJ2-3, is DGGITQSPKYLFRKEGQNVTLSCEQNLNHDAMYWYRQDPGQGLRLIYYSQIVNDFQKGDIAEGYSVSREKKESFPLTVTSAQKNPTAFYLCASSPRAGGNPDTQYFGPGTRLTVL.

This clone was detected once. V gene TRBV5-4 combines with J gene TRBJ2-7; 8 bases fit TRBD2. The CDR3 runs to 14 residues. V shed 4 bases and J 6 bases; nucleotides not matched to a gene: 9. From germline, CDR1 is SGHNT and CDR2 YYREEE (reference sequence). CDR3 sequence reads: CASSLGLVTGEQYF. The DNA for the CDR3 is TGTGCCAGCAGCCTGGGACTAGTTACTGGCGAGCAGTACTTC.

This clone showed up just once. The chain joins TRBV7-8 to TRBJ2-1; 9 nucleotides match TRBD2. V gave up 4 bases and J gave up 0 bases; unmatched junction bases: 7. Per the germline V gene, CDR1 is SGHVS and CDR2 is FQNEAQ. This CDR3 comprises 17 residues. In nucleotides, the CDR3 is TGTGCCAGCAGCTATCTTCTAGCGGGATACTCCTACAATGAGCAGTTCTTC. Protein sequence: CASSYLLAGYSYNEQFF.